The clone carrying this T cell receptor (beta chain) was seen more than once but under ten times. Its cognate antigen is unknown. The source of the sample is a study of cytomegalovirus exposure and HLA in healthy donors. Overall study findings and caveats: Follow-up analysis seemed to connect common viral pathogens with several of the most significant clusters identified.

With 60 Vbeta and 13 Jbeta primers, the PCR was carried out. This table comes from immunoSEQ multiplex PCR, and its TCRdb copy is limited to in-frame clones, with some not included. Among 180,000 or so clones listed, roughly 87% were seen once. V lost 3 bases and J lost 7, with 4 bases in between. This CDR3 region has 11 residues. Germline CDR1 ENHRY, CDR2 SYGVKD. The chain is built from TRBV10-3 and TRBJ2-1; the D is unclear. The sequenced sample consisted of PBMCs. The clonotype originates from a man aged 40-50 years in good health and CMV-seronegative. The CDR3 reads CAISDSNEQFF. CDR3 sequence (DNA): TGTGCCATCAGTGATTCAAATGAGCAGTTCTTC.